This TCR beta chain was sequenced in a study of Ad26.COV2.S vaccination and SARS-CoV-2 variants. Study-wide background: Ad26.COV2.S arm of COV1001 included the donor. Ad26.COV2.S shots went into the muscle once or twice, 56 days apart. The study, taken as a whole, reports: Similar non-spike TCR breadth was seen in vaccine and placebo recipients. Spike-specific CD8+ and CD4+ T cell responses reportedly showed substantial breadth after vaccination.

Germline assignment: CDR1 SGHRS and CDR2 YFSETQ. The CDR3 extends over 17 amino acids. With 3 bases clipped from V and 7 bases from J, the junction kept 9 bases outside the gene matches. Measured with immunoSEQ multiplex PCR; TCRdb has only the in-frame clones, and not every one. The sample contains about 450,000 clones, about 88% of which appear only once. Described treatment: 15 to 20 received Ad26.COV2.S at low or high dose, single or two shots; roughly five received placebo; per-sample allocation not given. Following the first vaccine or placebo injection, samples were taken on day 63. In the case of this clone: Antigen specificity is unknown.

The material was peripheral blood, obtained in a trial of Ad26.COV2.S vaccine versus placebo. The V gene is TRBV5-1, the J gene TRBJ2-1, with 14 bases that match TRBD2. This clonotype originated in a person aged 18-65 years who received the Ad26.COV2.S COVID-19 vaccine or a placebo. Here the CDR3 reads CASSWSTSGGAGNEQFF. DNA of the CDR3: TGCGCCAGCAGCTGGTCGACTAGCGGGGGGGCCGGTAATGAGCAGTTCTTC.